These 22 T cell receptor beta chains came from one sample sequenced in a study of T cells in Graves' hyperthyroidism and ophthalmopathy. TCR beta CDR3 sequences were amplified from RNA transcripts. First-round RT-PCR of the TCR CDR3 relied on the HTBI primer set. MiXCR, applied by TCRdb to the multiplex PCR reads, yields one record per CDR3 protein. The sample carries hundreds of thousands of distinct CDR3 sequences, around 15% recorded once. Material: blood. Receptors were obtained from a woman between 18 and 29 years old with Graves' hyperthyroidism.

This clonotype was found many times. V and J are TRBV24-1 and TRBJ2-1, with 10 bases lining up with TRBD2. Trimming at V came to 2 bases and at J to 5 bases, leaving 11 bases not matched to a gene. CDR3 length equals 18 residues. The germline CDR1 and CDR2 sequences are KGHDR and SFDVKD. The CDR3 spells CATSDSTLAGVHHNEQFF. CDR3 nucleotide sequence: TGTGCCACCAGTGATTCTACTCTAGCGGGAGTACATCACAATGAGCAGTTCTTC.

There are many counts of this clonotype. V is TRBV4-1 and J is TRBJ2-7; D not resolved. The CDR3 covers 13 residues. Germline V gene data show CDR1 as MGHRA and CDR2 as YSYEKL. The V end was cut by 2 bases, the J end by 1 base, with 6 bases between. This chain's CDR3 is CASSQSSSYEQYF. The CDR3 DNA sequence: TGCGCCAGCAGCCAATCGTCGTCCTACGAGCAGTACTTC.

This clonotype was recorded at least ten times. CDR3 DNA: TGTGCCAGCAGCCAACCGGACAGGGGGCTCGAGCAGTACTTC. Translation gives CASSQPDRGLEQYF. The rearrangement uses TRBV4-2 and TRBJ2-7; 11 bases match TRBD1. Trimming cost V 2 bases and J 6 bases; bases outside gene matches: 3. The germline V gene has CDR1 LGHNA and CDR2 YNFKEQ. The CDR3 is made up of 14 amino acids.

This clonotype was detected only a few times. The junction and the germline gene differ at one end; a read error may be behind it. CDR3 region: CASSVERSGRADTQYF. The CDR3 coding sequence is TGTGCCAGTAGTGTAGAGCGAAGCGGGAGGGCAGATACGCAGTATTTT. The chain employs TRBV19 and TRBJ2-3; the match to TRBD2 covers 10 bases. This CDR3 has 16 residues. From germline, CDR1 is LNHDA and CDR2 SQIVND (reference sequence).

This clonotype was seen at least ten times. The rearrangement joins TRBV7-9 to TRBJ2-7; 10 bases agree with TRBD1. Trimming at V came to 5 bases and at J to 2 bases, leaving 12 bases not matched to a gene. Germline CDR1 is SEHNR and CDR2 is FQNEAQ (reference sequence). The CDR3 loop spans 17 amino acids. CDR3 coding DNA: TGTGCCAGCAGCCACAGCGGCCCGGGACAGGGGACCTACGAGCAGTACTTC. Residues: CASSHSGPGQGTYEQYF.

This clonotype was recorded at least ten times. This chain's CDR3 is CASSWGLVNTGELFF. The DNA for the CDR3 is TGTGCCAGCAGCTGGGGGCTAGTCAACACCGGGGAGCTGTTTTTT. J is TRBJ2-2 and V is TRBV7-2; TRBD1 might be the D (6 bases). Germline loops: CDR1 SGHTA, CDR2 FQGNSA. Trimming took 4 bases from V and 2 from J, leaving 11 bases between them. The CDR3 consists of 15 residues.

This clonotype was counted at least ten times. The chain combines TRBV2 with TRBJ2-5; D unclear. Trimming removed 6 bases at V and 5 bases at J, with 7 bases between. Germline values: CDR1 SNHLY, CDR2 FYNNEI. The CDR3 has 11 amino acids. CDR3 sequence (DNA): TGTGCCAGCAGGGAATACGAGACCCAGTACTTC. Translated: CASREYETQYF.

The sample holds many counts of this clonotype. The V call is TRBV27, the J call TRBJ2-7; tentatively, D is TRBD2 (5 bases). Trimming pared 1 base from V and 5 bases from J, leaving 9 bases between. This CDR3 contains 13 residues. Germline CDR1 reads MNHEY; CDR2 reads SMNVEV (reference sequence). Written as DNA, the CDR3 is TGTGCCAGCAGTTTATTGGAAGCGGACGAGCAGTACTTC. Protein product: CASSLLEADEQYF.

The chain couples TRBV20-1 to TRBJ2-1; 7 bases map to TRBD1. Germline V gene sequence: CDR1 DFQATT, CDR2 SNEGSKA (reference sequence). The trim removed 4 bases at V and 9 bases at J, leaving 12 bases unmatched. This CDR3 comprises 14 residues. This CDR3 reads CSATHPWDSSEQFF. CDR3 nucleotides: TGCAGTGCTACCCATCCCTGGGACAGTAGTGAGCAGTTCTTC.

This clonotype was counted many times. The V call is TRBV3-1, the J call TRBJ2-7; D uncertain. Trimming stripped 5 bases from V and 6 bases from J, with 14 bases between. Germline assignment: CDR1 LGHDT and CDR2 YNNKEL (reference sequence). The CDR3 runs 13 residues. In nucleotides, the CDR3 is TGTGCCAGCAGCATCCACTCAGGCGGCGAGCAGTACTTC. This gives the protein CASSIHSGGEQYF.

This clonotype was seen a handful of times. J is TRBJ1-1 and V is TRBV7-8; D call uncertain. CDR1 is SGHVS and CDR2 is FQNEAQ in the germline V gene. Trimming pared 0 bases from V and 6 bases from J, leaving 17 bases between. The CDR3 has 16 amino acids. The CDR3 sequence: CASSLAYSNLGSEAFF. The CDR3 DNA reads as TGTGCCAGCAGCTTAGCGTACTCCAACTTGGGCTCTGAAGCTTTCTTT. The full variable domain, its missing parts supplied by reference TRBV7-8 and TRBJ1-1, is GAGVSQSPRYKVAKRGQDVALRCDPISGHVSLFWYQQALGQGPEFLTYFQNEAQLDKSGLPSDRFFAERPEGSVSTLKIQRTQQEDSAVYLCASSLAYSNLGSEAFFGQGTRLTVV.

This clonotype showed up many times. The V gene is TRBV5-1, the J gene TRBJ2-7; no reliable D call. The V gene lost 0 bases and the J gene lost 0 bases, with 10 bases spanning the gap. Germline V CDR1 and CDR2: SGHRS, YFSETQ. This CDR3 contains 15 residues. This chain's CDR3 is CASSLGTEPSYEQYF. The CDR3 nucleotides are TGCGCCAGCAGCTTGGGTACAGAACCCTCCTACGAGCAGTACTTC.

To note about this clonotype: Since a much larger clone is just one base distant, this may be a read error. This sequence joins TRBV7-2 and TRBJ1-1; D is unclear. This CDR3 is built from 15 residues. The germline gives CDR1 SGHTA, CDR2 FQGNSA. CDR3 sequence: CASSSQIRVGTEASF. The DNA for the CDR3 is TGTGCCAGCAGCTCCCAAATCCGGGTTGGCACTGAAGCTTCCTTT.

This chain connects TRBV19 to TRBJ1-1; D is ambiguous. The CDR3 length is 15 residues. From germline, CDR1 is LNHDA and CDR2 SQIVND (reference sequence). The V gene lost 3 bases and the J gene lost 2 bases, with 13 bases spanning the gap. The CDR3 protein is CASSILPDPNTEAFF. Written as DNA, the CDR3 is TGTGCCAGTAGTATCTTACCGGACCCTAACACTGAAGCTTTCTTT. Drawing the rest from reference TRBV19 and TRBJ1-1, the complete variable domain is DGGITQSPKYLFRKEGQNVTLSCEQNLNHDAMYWYRQDPGQGLRLIYYSQIVNDFQKGDIAEGYSVSREKKESFPLTVTSAQKNPTAFYLCASSILPDPNTEAFFGQGTRLTVV.

This clonotype has at least ten counts. This chain joins TRBV7-2 and TRBJ2-1; D not resolved. The V gene lost 1 base and the J gene lost 5 bases, with 3 bases spanning the gap. CDR1 and CDR2 (germline): SGHTA, FQGNSA. The CDR3 has 12 residues. For the CDR3, the DNA is TGTGCCAGCAGCTTAGAGAACAATGAGCAGTTCTTC. Translating it yields CASSLENNEQFF. Full variable domain (outside the CDR3, taken from reference TRBV7-2 and TRBJ2-1): GAGVSQSPSNKVTEKGKDVELRCDPISGHTALYWYRQSLGQGLEFLIYFQGNSAPDKSGLPSDRFSAERTGGSVSTLTIQRTQQEDSAVYLCASSLENNEQFFGPGTRLTVL.

Comment on this clonotype: At one of its ends the junction is not consistent with the germline gene, which may arise from a read error. The rearrangement links TRBV7-9 to TRBJ1-3, with TRBD1 as a possible D gene (6 bases). Germline V gene lookup returns CDR1 SEHNR and CDR2 FQNEAQ (reference sequence). CDR3 length: 17 residues. DNA of the CDR3: TGTGCCAGCAGCTTAGCGCGACAGGAGCTCTCTGGAGACACCATATATTTT. This codes for CASSLARQELSGDTIYF.

This clonotype was seen a few times. The chain uses TRBV19 and TRBJ1-1; D possibly corresponds to TRBD1 (5 bases). V shed 4 bases and J shed 8 bases, with 17 bases lying between them. This CDR3 is 14 amino acids long. Germline CDR1 reads LNHDA; CDR2 reads SQIVND (reference sequence). The DNA for the CDR3 is TGTGCCAGTAGTAGGGGGATTGGGGAGTCGGAAGCTTTCTTT. It specifies CASSRGIGESEAFF.

V usage is TRBV19 and J usage is TRBJ1-5, with 7 bases matching TRBD1. Germline lookup yields CDR1 LNHDA and CDR2 SQIVND (reference sequence). V lost 6 bases, J lost 3 bases, and 2 bases stayed unmatched. The length of the CDR3 is 13 residues. The CDR3 protein is CASRGQLNQPQHF. The CDR3 DNA follows: TGTGCCAGTAGGGGACAGCTCAATCAGCCCCAGCATTTT.

This clonotype occurred many times. The chain links TRBV27 to TRBJ2-3; D ambiguous. The V gene's germline CDR1 is MNHEY and CDR2 SMNVEV (reference sequence). The V gene lost 3 bases and the J gene lost 2 bases, with 9 bases spanning the gap. The CDR3 consists of 14 residues. CDR3 in amino acids: CASSFTTDTDTQYF. CDR3 nucleotide sequence: TGTGCCAGCAGTTTCACTACCGACACAGATACGCAGTATTTT.

This clonotype came up a few times. V gene TRBV12-3 or TRBV12-4 combines with J gene TRBJ2-2; D possibly uses TRBD1 or TRBD2 (5 bases each). The CDR3 extends over 15 amino acids. V dropped 10 bases and J dropped 3 bases, with 18 bases sitting between them. The CDR3 nucleotides read TGTGCCACCCCAACGGGGCTAGACCACACCGGGGAGCTGTTTTTT. Its translation: CATPTGLDHTGELFF.

This clonotype was detected many times. The rearrangement links TRBV30 to TRBJ2-7, with D maybe TRBD1 (5 bases). Trimming removed 0 bases at V and 1 base at J, with 7 bases between. CDR1 is GTSNPN and CDR2 is SVGIG in the germline V gene (reference sequence). There are 13 residues in the CDR3. In DNA form, the CDR3 reads TGTGCCTGGAGTGTAGACAGATCCTACGAGCAGTACTTC. Its translation: CAWSVDRSYEQYF.

The CDR3 DNA follows: TGCGCCAGCAGCCAATGGACCTCTAATCAGCCCCAGCATTTT. It codes for CASSQWTSNQPQHF. The J gene is TRBJ1-5, the V gene TRBV4-1; D is unresolved. Germline loops: CDR1 MGHRA, CDR2 YSYEKL. The CDR3 is made up of 14 amino acids. Trimming cost V 2 bases and J 4 bases, with 9 bases left between them.